These 6 T cell receptor beta chains share one sample of origin, sequenced in a study of T-cell memory formation after mild COVID-19. In TCRdb, the 5' RACE reads were re-called with MiXCR into one record per CDR3 protein. The data show roughly 99,000 distinct CDR3 sequences, with 13% to 15% seen just once and 35% to 40% held by the top ten. Sequencing used PBMCs or a T cell subset sorted from them (not recorded which). Receptors were obtained from a man younger than 30 who had mild COVID-19 (a few samples of this study predate the infection). Cell type and time point are not known.

V and J are TRBV6-5 and TRBJ2-5, with a weak D call TRBD2 (5 bases). Trimming removed 11 bases from V and 0 bases from J, with 13 bases in between. The CDR3 runs to 13 residues. Per the germline V gene, CDR1 is MNHEY and CDR2 is SVGAGI. CDR3 DNA: TGTGCCGCAGGAGAGGGAAACCAAGAGACCCAGTACTTC. Translating gives CAAGEGNQETQYF.

V gene TRBV30 combines with J gene TRBJ1-5; unclear D gene. The CDR3 covers 14 residues. The germline V gene encodes CDR1 GTSNPN and CDR2 SVGIG (reference sequence). Trimming shortened V by 0 bases and J by 2 bases, and 8 bases separated the two germline ends. The CDR3 spells CAWSVGLGNQPQHF. The CDR3 bases are TGTGCCTGGAGTGTGGGGTTGGGCAATCAGCCCCAGCATTTT. Filled out from reference TRBV30 and TRBJ1-5, the complete variable domain reads SQTIHQWPATLVQPVGSPLSLECTVEGTSNPNLYWYRQAAGRGLQLLFYSVGIGQISSEVPQNLSASRPQDRQFILSSKKLLLSDSGFYLCAWSVGLGNQPQHFGDGTRLSIL.

Only a few counts were recorded for this clonotype. The gene calls are TRBV12-3 or TRBV12-4 and TRBJ1-5; 10 bases are shared with TRBD1. This CDR3 is 14 amino acids long. Germline trimming cut 5 bases from V and 7 bases from J; bases unmatched to any gene: 5. This CDR3 is CASSPGQGWQPQHF. In DNA, the CDR3 is TGTGCCAGCAGTCCGGGACAGGGGTGGCAGCCCCAGCATTTT.

This clonotype appeared a few times. The V and J genes are TRBV4-1 and TRBJ2-3; D unresolved. The length of the CDR3 is 15 residues. Trimming pared 0 bases from V and 5 bases from J, leaving 12 bases between. Germline-derived CDR1 and CDR2 are MGHRA and YSYEKL. CDR3 coding DNA: TGCGCCAGCAGCCAAGAGCCAGCGCTTCTAGATACGCAGTATTTT. Translated: CASSQEPALLDTQYF.

This clonotype was recorded many times. The V call is TRBV12-3 or TRBV12-4, the J call TRBJ2-2; a weak D match, TRBD1 (6 bases). Trimming pared 6 bases from V and 6 bases from J, leaving 11 bases between. This CDR3 has 13 residues. CDR3 bases: TGTGCCAGCAGCGTACAGGGTTCCGGGGAGCTGTTTTTT. Amino acid sequence: CASSVQGSGELFF.

This clonotype was seen repeatedly, ten times or more. The chain uses TRBV7-6 and TRBJ2-1; TRBD1 might be the D (6 bases). Germline lookup yields CDR1 SGHVS and CDR2 FNYEAQ. CDR3 length: 13 residues. Trimming cost V 5 bases and J 9 bases, with 14 bases left between them. DNA of the CDR3: TGTGCCAGCAGCACCTCCCAGGGGAGTGAGCAGTTCTTC. Residues: CASSTSQGSEQFF.